The 27 T cell receptor beta chains presented below share a single source sample, sequenced in a study of HIV-infected patients and healthy controls (TCRdb year 2014). Whole blood was used without fractionating the cells, so the repertoire represented all peripheral T cells without sorting. Library preparation employed 5' RACE. Data came from an Illumina MiSeq. Reverse transcription of about 500 ng RNA was performed with SuperScript III using primers directed against the alpha and beta constant regions. Separate alpha and beta chain libraries were generated by chain-specific third strand synthesis with multiplexing indices. The raw public reads went through TCRdb reprocessing: fastp at Q25, MiXCR clone calling, in-frame beta chains kept. Here each entry gathers all rows of one CDR3 protein and keeps the most common genes and DNA. Here the sample has approximately 12,000 distinct CDR3 sequences; under 6.5% occur a single time. Approximately 3.7% of the sample is in the top ten clones.

The sample comprised blood. The receptors stem from an adult in good health.

Many counts were recorded for this clonotype. The chain has TRBV19 and TRBJ1-1, with D uncertain. Germline CDR1 and CDR2: LNHDA and SQIVND (reference sequence). This CDR3 is built from 13 residues. Trimming shortened V by 3 bases and J by 6 bases, and 11 bases separated the two germline ends. The CDR3 DNA reads as TGTGCCAGTAGTATCCCCGATTCCTCTGAAGCTTTCTTT. Protein sequence: CASSIPDSSEAFF. The entire variable domain, with the rest obtained from reference TRBV19 and TRBJ1-1, is as follows: DGGITQSPKYLFRKEGQNVTLSCEQNLNHDAMYWYRQDPGQGLRLIYYSQIVNDFQKGDIAEGYSVSREKKESFPLTVTSAQKNPTAFYLCASSIPDSSEAFFGQGTRLTVV.

By frequency in the sample, this clonotype is medium-sized. The genes are TRBV12-3 or TRBV12-4 and TRBJ2-5; TRBD1 is a possible D gene (6 bases). CDR3 length equals 14 residues. V shed 6 bases and J shed 0 bases, with 11 bases lying between them. This CDR3 reads CASSPTGYQETQYF. The DNA of the CDR3 is TGTGCCAGCAGCCCAACAGGGTACCAAGAGACCCAGTACTTC.

The sample holds many counts of this clonotype. This rearrangement joins TRBV18 to TRBJ2-3; D is uncertain. In germline, CDR1 is KGHSH, CDR2 LQKENI. The CDR3 runs 12 residues. V was trimmed by 8 bases and J by 6 bases, leaving 12 bases between them. The CDR3 sequence is CASTAVGDTQYF. For the CDR3, the DNA is TGTGCCAGCACTGCTGTAGGGGATACGCAGTATTTT.

The genes are TRBV5-1 and TRBJ1-6; D remains unclear. This CDR3 region has 16 residues. Trimming cost V 0 bases and J 8 bases, with 15 bases left between them. Germline V gives CDR1 SGHRS, CDR2 YFSETQ. For the CDR3, the DNA is TGCGCCAGCAGCTTGGCCCCCATCGGGATTGATTCACCCCTCCACTTT. It is translated as CASSLAPIGIDSPLHF.

This clonotype was counted at least ten times. This chain links TRBV27 with TRBJ1-5; D possibly corresponds to TRBD1 (6 bases). The V end was cut by 6 bases, the J end by 4 bases, with 19 bases between. Germline V gives CDR1 MNHEY, CDR2 SMNVEV (reference sequence). The CDR3 is 16 amino acids. CDR3 nucleotides: TGTGCCAGCAGCCGGACAACAGGGTTGCGGAATCAGCCCCAGCATTTT. This gives the protein CASSRTTGLRNQPQHF.

At least ten counts were recorded for this clonotype. The chain uses TRBV10-3 and TRBJ2-3, with TRBD2 matching over 12 bases. V gave up 10 bases and J gave up 5 bases; unmatched junction bases: 10. The germline gives CDR1 ENHRY, CDR2 SYGVKD. The CDR3 runs 15 residues. The chain's CDR3 is CATQTSGGARDTQYF. Here the CDR3 DNA reads TGTGCCACGCAGACTAGCGGGGGAGCGAGAGATACGCAGTATTTT.

This clonotype was counted at least ten times. V gene TRBV10-3 combines with J gene TRBJ2-3, with 13 positions matching TRBD2. This CDR3 region has 17 residues. Per germline, CDR1 ENHRY and CDR2 SYGVKD. The J segment lost 4 bases and the V segment lost 3 bases, leaving 7 bases of the junction unmatched. The CDR3 spells CAISDHTSGGASDTQYF. The CDR3 nucleotides are TGTGCCATCAGTGACCACACTAGCGGGGGGGCCTCAGATACGCAGTATTTT.

This clonotype was seen many times. This chain connects TRBV7-8 to TRBJ2-7; TRBD2 is a possible D gene (6 bases). The CDR3 is made up of 12 amino acids. Trimming stripped 8 bases from V and 2 bases from J, with 10 bases between. CDR1 SGHVS and CDR2 FQNEAQ come from the germline V gene. The CDR3 loop reads CASRGVAYEQYF. Here the CDR3 DNA reads TGTGCCAGCCGCGGGGTCGCCTACGAGCAGTACTTC.

The sample holds many counts of this clonotype. This rearrangement joins TRBV19 to TRBJ2-2; TRBD1 matches 7 bases. The J segment lost 4 bases and the V segment lost 5 bases, leaving 10 bases of the junction unmatched. This CDR3 region has 16 residues. Per the germline V gene, CDR1 is LNHDA and CDR2 is SQIVND (reference sequence). CDR3 sequence: CASSEGQVLLTGELFF. For the CDR3, the DNA is TGTGCCAGTAGTGAAGGACAGGTCTTACTCACCGGGGAGCTGTTTTTT.

This clonotype was seen at least ten times. The chain uses TRBV7-9 and TRBJ1-1; D gene ambiguous. Germline V gene sequence: CDR1 SEHNR, CDR2 FQNEAQ (reference sequence). V was pared by 5 bases and J by 0 bases, with 7 bases between. The CDR3 extends over 13 amino acids. Written as DNA, the CDR3 is TGTGCCAGCAGCCCCCGGATGAACACTGAAGCTTTCTTT. Translation gives CASSPRMNTEAFF.

This clonotype is categorized as medium-sized. The chain joins TRBV28 to TRBJ1-1; D unclear. This CDR3 is built from 14 residues. The ends were cut back, 2 bases at V and 7 bases at J, with 14 bases in the middle. The V gene's germline CDR1 is MDHEN and CDR2 SYDVKM. CDR3 sequence reads: CASSLVVSYHEAFF. CDR3 coding DNA: TGTGCCAGCAGTTTAGTAGTAAGCTACCATGAAGCTTTCTTT.

The genes are TRBV12-3 or TRBV12-4 and TRBJ2-7, with no clear D. Deletions cut 5 bases from V and 6 bases from J, with 17 bases between. This CDR3 comprises 14 residues. The DNA for the CDR3 is TGTGCCAGCAGTCCCTCAGCCTCCTACTCCGAGCAGTACTTC. It yields the protein CASSPSASYSEQYF.

This clonotype was recorded at least ten times. This chain joins TRBV12-3 or TRBV12-4 and TRBJ2-2, with TRBD2 identical over 8 bases. The V and J ends lost 5 bases and 6 bases, in that order; junction bases with no gene match: 8. CDR3 size: 15 residues. CDR3 DNA sequence: TGTGCCAGCAGTCCCTTTAACGGGGGGGCCGGGGAGCTGTTTTTT. Residues: CASSPFNGGAGELFF.

In its sample, this clonotype was seen many times. V is TRBV7-9 and J is TRBJ2-7; no clear D. With 3 bases removed from V and 2 bases from J, the gap between germline ends came to 8 bases. Germline CDR1 is SEHNR and CDR2 is FQNEAQ (reference sequence). The CDR3 runs 13 residues. The CDR3 here is CASSFQAAYEQYF. The CDR3 DNA follows: TGTGCCAGCAGCTTCCAGGCCGCCTACGAGCAGTACTTC.

In its sample, this clonotype is medium-sized. The V call is TRBV20-1, the J call TRBJ2-5; 8 bases agree with TRBD1. CDR3 size: 15 residues. J was trimmed by 3 bases and V by 0 bases; bases with no gene match: 6. Looked up from germline, CDR1 is DFQATT and CDR2 is SNEGSKA (reference sequence). This CDR3 reads CSARDRGREKETQYF. CDR3 DNA: TGCAGTGCTAGAGACAGGGGGCGCGAGAAAGAGACCCAGTACTTC.

This clonotype is medium-sized within its sample. Relative to the germline gene, one junction end is altered; a read error may explain this. This sequence joins TRBV4-2 and TRBJ2-3; D is perhaps TRBD2 (6 bases). The CDR3 length is 16 residues. Germline CDR1 and CDR2: LGHNA and YNFKEQ. CDR3 region: CASSEESSETTDTQYF. CDR3 DNA sequence: TGTGCCAGCAGCGAAGAGTCTAGCGAGACAACAGATACGCAGTATTTT.

This clonotype is labeled as medium-sized. The V call is TRBV5-1, the J call TRBJ2-7; D uncertain. The CDR3 extends over 12 amino acids. The germline V gene has CDR1 SGHRS and CDR2 YFSETQ. Trimming removed 4 bases at V and 6 bases at J, with 11 bases between. CDR3 region: CASSLALSEQYF. The CDR3 DNA reads as TGCGCCAGCAGCCTGGCTCTATCCGAGCAGTACTTC.

This clonotype came up many times. V is TRBV5-1 and J is TRBJ2-1, with D unclear. Germline V gene lookup returns CDR1 SGHRS and CDR2 YFSETQ. Trimming took 0 bases from V and 4 from J, leaving 8 bases between them. The CDR3 totals 14 residues. The CDR3 protein is CASSLAGLYNEQFF. DNA for the CDR3: TGCGCCAGCAGCTTGGCCGGGTTATACAATGAGCAGTTCTTC.

This clonotype was picked up many times. The V gene is TRBV15, the J gene TRBJ2-3, with D perhaps TRBD1 (6 bases). The V and J ends lost 0 bases and 2 bases respectively, with 9 bases between them. The CDR3 has 15 residues. Germline lookup yields CDR1 LNHNV and CDR2 YYDKDF (reference sequence). CDR3 DNA: TGTGCCACCAGCAGAGAGGGACAAACCACAGATACGCAGTATTTT. This sequence encodes CATSREGQTTDTQYF.

In its sample, this clonotype was seen many times. The V and J genes are TRBV19 and TRBJ2-3; either TRBD1 or TRBD2 may fit D (5 bases each). The CDR3 totals 15 residues. The V gene's germline CDR1 is LNHDA and CDR2 SQIVND (reference sequence). V lost 5 bases and J lost 0, with 12 bases in between. The DNA for the CDR3 is TGTGCCAGTAGTTCCTGGGACGGAAGCACAGATACGCAGTATTTT. Protein product: CASSSWDGSTDTQYF.

This clonotype was seen at least ten times. CDR3 loop: CASKSGTGFVGGYTF. CDR3 in DNA: TGTGCCAGTAAATCCGGGACAGGGTTTGTTGGTGGCTACACCTTC. The V and J genes are TRBV19 and TRBJ1-2; 9 bases are a match to TRBD1. V shed 7 bases, J shed 7 bases, and the junction held 13 bases outside the gene matches. The CDR3 covers 15 residues. The germline CDR1 and CDR2 sequences are LNHDA and SQIVND (reference sequence). The full variable domain, rest sourced from reference TRBV19 and TRBJ1-2, is DGGITQSPKYLFRKEGQNVTLSCEQNLNHDAMYWYRQDPGQGLRLIYYSQIVNDFQKGDIAEGYSVSREKKESFPLTVTSAQKNPTAFYLCASKSGTGFVGGYTFGSGTRLTVV.

This clonotype was seen repeatedly, ten times or more. The chain joins TRBV24-1 to TRBJ2-7; D may be TRBD2 (5 bases). The CDR3 consists of 16 residues. V was trimmed by 3 bases and J by 3 bases, leaving 17 bases between them. CDR1 is KGHDR and CDR2 is SFDVKD in the germline V gene. This CDR3 reads CATSDQTRGEYYEQYF. CDR3 bases: TGTGCCACCAGTGATCAGACTCGGGGTGAGTACTACGAGCAGTACTTC.

By frequency in the sample, this clonotype is medium-sized. V and J are TRBV5-1 and TRBJ2-5; D is unclear. V dropped 5 bases and J dropped 2 bases, with 10 bases sitting between them. Germline V lookup: CDR1 SGHRS, CDR2 YFSETQ. The CDR3 covers 13 residues. The CDR3: CASRITFQETQYF. The CDR3 region has the DNA TGCGCCAGCAGGATCACGTTTCAAGAGACCCAGTACTTC.

This clonotype is categorized as medium-sized. V is TRBV10-2 and J is TRBJ2-3; TRBD2 matches 11 bases. Germline V gene lookup returns CDR1 WSHSY and CDR2 SAAADI. The V and J ends lost 5 bases and 0 bases, in that order; junction bases with no gene match: 13. CDR3 length: 19 residues. CDR3: CASSPLGLAGGPSTDTQYF. The CDR3 nucleotides are TGCGCCAGCAGTCCCCTTGGGCTAGCGGGGGGCCCGAGCACAGATACGCAGTATTTT.

In its sample, this clonotype ranks as medium-sized. V is TRBV20-1 and J is TRBJ1-4; no firm D call. The length of the CDR3 is 13 residues. Per germline, CDR1 DFQATT and CDR2 SNEGSKA (reference sequence). V was trimmed by 0 bases and J by 11 bases, leaving 13 bases between them. The CDR3 DNA reads TGCAGTGCTAGAGATCGCCGCTCCTATAAACTGTTTTTT. Translation gives CSARDRRSYKLFF.

This clonotype was seen at least ten times. Here the CDR3 DNA reads TGTGCCAGCAGCCCACTAGGGGCCCAGTACTTC. Translating gives CASSPLGAQYF. This chain joins TRBV6-2 or TRBV6-3 and TRBJ2-5; tentatively, D is TRBD1 or TRBD2 (5 bases each). V was cut by 6 bases and J by 9 bases, with 11 bases left in between. CDR1 MNHEY and CDR2 SVGEGT come from the germline V gene. The CDR3 loop spans 11 amino acids.

This clonotype was counted many times. The chain employs TRBV7-2 and TRBJ1-6, with 8 bases aligning to TRBD1. The germline CDR1 and CDR2 sequences are SGHTA and FQGNSA. V dropped 6 bases and J dropped 10; count of bases not matched to a gene: 8. This CDR3 is built from 14 residues. In nucleotides, the CDR3 is TGTGCCAGCAGTTCCGGGACAGGCGGGTCACCCCTCCACTTT. This sequence encodes CASSSGTGGSPLHF.